This T cell receptor (beta chain) was identified during a study of early T cells in non-severe SARS-CoV-2 infection. Trimming removed 1 base at V and 6 bases at J, with 7 bases between. The CDR3 loop spans 13 amino acids. TCRdb ran MiXCR on the 5' RACE reads and lists one entry per CDR3 protein. Of tens of thousands of distinct CDR3 sequences in the sample, around an eighth were seen once. This clonotype was recorded at least ten times. Sequenced input: whole blood. The receptor's source is an adult who was a healthcare worker with PCR-confirmed SARS-CoV-2 infection or an uninfected control (not recorded which). The J gene is TRBJ1-5, the V gene TRBV12-3 or TRBV12-4; unclear D gene. DNA of the CDR3: TGTGCCAGCAGTTTAGGAGGGTTTCAGCCCCAGCATTTT. Protein product: CASSLGGFQPQHF.